The present entry profiles one T cell receptor beta chain with its context. Other nucleotide sequences in the sample specify the same CDR3. Clones were sequenced by immunoSEQ multiplex PCR, and TCRdb holds only the in-frame ones, with some missing. The sample contains some 700,000 clones, roughly 88% of which appear only once. The entry originates in a study of shared T cell receptors in the human thymus. Germline CDR1 and CDR2: SGDLS and YYNGEE. The CDR3 spans 14 residues. The germline V and J ends were trimmed by 0 bases and 7 bases, with 8 bases remaining between them. The sample also formed part of further work on human thymus T cells. As that report states: Finnish infants who were healthy and having corrective surgery for congenital heart defects made up the donors. It was from resections taken during corrective heart surgery that the thymus tissue came. Related work showed strongly overlapping thymic repertoires across unrelated individuals.

This TCR came from a girl under three years old with a congenital heart defect. V and J are TRBV9 and TRBJ1-6; D not resolved. Sequences were obtained from thymocytes. CDR3 bases: TGTGCCAGCAGCGTAGGAGGGAACAATTCACCCCTCCACTTT. As protein: CASSVGGNNSPLHF.